A selection of T cell receptor beta chains follows, all from one sample in a study of CD8 T cells in Susac syndrome. TCRdb reanalysed the immunoSEQ multiplex PCR reads using MiXCR and keeps one entry per CDR3 protein. The data show about 200,000 distinct CDR3 sequences, with 90% to 95% seen just once and about 0.1% held by the top ten. The specimen was CD4+ T cells from PBMCs. The receptor source for this set is a human donor with Susac syndrome. Both conserved end residues are part of each CDR3. A D gene is named only where the DNA matches it firmly. The size field is filled for only some rows; it gives once, few, many or a size class.

>.|TRBV7-9|TRBJ1-2|TRBD1
CASSLAGGQGFYGYTF
TGTGCCAGCAGCTTAGCCGGAGGACAGGGGTTCTATGGCTACACCTTC
>.|TRBV10-3|TRBJ2-7|.
CAIARDYEQYF
TGTGCCATCGCAAGAGATTACGAGCAGTACTTC
>.|TRBV28|TRBJ2-7|TRBD1
CASRDSIYEQYF
TGTGCCAGCCGGGACAGTATATACGAGCAGTACTTC
>.|TRBV29-1|TRBJ1-1|.
CSVEAGTQVNTEAFF
TGCAGCGTTGAAGCCGGGACGCAGGTGAACACTGAAGCTTTCTTT
>.|TRBV7-9|TRBJ1-6|.
CASSLTGPGDSPLHF
TGTGCCAGCAGCCTGACAGGACCCGGGGATTCACCCCTCCACTTT
>once|TRBV5-1|TRBJ1-1|.
CASSLMGSDTEAFF
TGCGCCAGCAGCTTGATGGGGTCGGACACTGAAGCTTTCTTT
>.|TRBV18|TRBJ1-6|TRBD1
CASSPMDRANSPLHF
TGTGCCAGCTCACCGATGGACAGGGCTAATTCACCCCTCCACTTT
>.|TRBV20-1|TRBJ2-5|.
CSARGTQETQYF
TGCAGTGCTAGAGGCACCCAAGAGACCCAGTACTTC
>few|TRBV3-1|TRBJ2-5|TRBD2
CASSRGGQETQYF
TGTGCCAGCAGCCGCGGGGGTCAAGAGACCCAGTACTTC
>.|TRBV2|TRBJ2-3|.
CASSEGGWGGTDTQYF
TGTGCCAGCAGTGAAGGAGGATGGGGGGGCACAGATACGCAGTATTTT
>.|TRBV2|TRBJ1-2|.
CASSVGGYGYTF
TGTGCCAGCAGTGTCGGAGGCTATGGCTACACCTTC
>.|TRBV14|TRBJ2-7|.
CASKLSGSSYEQYF
TGTGCCAGTAAATTATCTGGTAGCTCCTACGAGCAGTACTTC
>.|TRBV5-1|TRBJ2-3|TRBD2
CASSQTSGDTDTQYF
TGCGCCAGCAGCCAAACTAGCGGGGACACAGATACGCAGTATTTT
>.|TRBV3-1|TRBJ2-1|TRBD2
CASSQVLLAGGYIDEQFF
TGTGCCAGCAGCCAAGTTCTTCTAGCGGGAGGTTATATAGATGAGCAGTTCTTC
>.|TRBV20-1|TRBJ1-5|TRBD1
CSARYGTGNDQPQHF
TGCAGTGCTAGATATGGGACAGGAAACGATCAGCCCCAGCATTTT
>.|TRBV2|TRBJ2-3|TRBD2
CASSDASGGTDTQYF
TGTGCCAGCAGTGACGCTAGCGGGGGCACAGATACGCAGTATTTT
>.|TRBV10-2|TRBJ2-3|TRBD2
CASRPLAGGPDTQYF
TGCGCCAGCAGACCACTAGCGGGAGGGCCAGATACGCAGTATTTT
>.|TRBV5-1|TRBJ2-7|TRBD2
CASRLTFSGGTEQYF
TGCGCCAGCAGGTTGACCTTTAGCGGGGGGACTGAGCAGTACTTC
>.|TRBV12-3/TRBV12-4|TRBJ1-5|.
CASSFSDTQPQHF
TGTGCCAGCAGTTTCTCGGATACTCAGCCCCAGCATTTT
>few|TRBV5-1|TRBJ2-3|.
CASSIVGDTQYF
TGCGCCAGCAGTATTGTCGGAGACACGCAGTATTTT
>few|TRBV28|TRBJ1-2|.
CASSQGGGYTF
TGTGCCAGCAGTCAAGGGGGTGGCTACACCTTC
>.|TRBV5-4|TRBJ1-1|.
CASSLTTNTEAFF
TGTGCCAGCAGCTTGACAACGAACACTGAAGCTTTCTTT
>.|TRBV12-3/TRBV12-4|TRBJ2-5|.
CASSPPTIQETQYF
TGTGCCAGCAGCCCTCCTACCATACAAGAGACCCAGTACTTC
>.|TRBV10-3|TRBJ2-3|TRBD2
CAIRTPGLAGVTDTQYF
TGTGCCATCAGGACCCCGGGACTAGCGGGAGTTACAGATACGCAGTATTTT
>.|TRBV28|TRBJ2-6|.
CASSSGTLSSGANVLTF
TGTGCCAGCAGTTCTGGGACGTTGAGCTCTGGGGCCAACGTCCTGACTTTC
>.|TRBV28|TRBJ2-5|TRBD2
CASSFALAGEQETQYF
TGTGCCAGCAGTTTCGCCTTAGCGGGAGAGCAAGAGACCCAGTACTTC
>.|TRBV7-9|TRBJ1-4|.
CASSSAGATNEKLFF
TGTGCCAGCAGCTCCGCGGGTGCAACTAATGAAAAACTGTTTTTT
>.|TRBV29-1|TRBJ2-1|TRBD2
CSAATLSGSYNEQFF
TGCAGCGCTGCGACTCTTAGCGGGAGCTACAATGAGCAGTTCTTC
>.|TRBV11-2|TRBJ2-2|.
CASSPSPAGPGRLNTGELFF
TGTGCCAGCAGTCCAAGCCCGGCAGGCCCCGGCCGCTTAAACACCGGGGAGCTGTTTTTT
>.|TRBV21-1|TRBJ2-5|.
CAILAPGQQETQYF
TGTGCCATTCTCGCCCCGGGGCAGCAAGAGACCCAGTACTTC